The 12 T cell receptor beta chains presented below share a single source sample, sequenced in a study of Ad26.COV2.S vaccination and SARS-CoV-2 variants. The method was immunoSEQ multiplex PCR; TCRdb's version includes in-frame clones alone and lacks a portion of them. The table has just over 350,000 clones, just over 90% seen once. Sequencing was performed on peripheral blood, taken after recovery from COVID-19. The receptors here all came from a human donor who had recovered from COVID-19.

In DNA, the CDR3 is TGTGCCAGCAGTCTGGACAGAGCCAAAAACATTCAGTACTTC. This translates into CASSLDRAKNIQYF. The chain carries TRBV6-6 and TRBJ2-4; tentative D call: TRBD1 (6 bases). Germline V gene lookup returns CDR1 MNHNY and CDR2 SVGAGI (reference sequence). Deletions cut 5 bases from V and 0 bases from J, with 8 bases between. This CDR3 contains 14 residues.

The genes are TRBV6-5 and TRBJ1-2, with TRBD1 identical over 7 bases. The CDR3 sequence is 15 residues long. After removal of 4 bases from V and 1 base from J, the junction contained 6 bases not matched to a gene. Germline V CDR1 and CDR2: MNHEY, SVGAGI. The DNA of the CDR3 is TGTGCCAGCAGTTCTACCGGGACAGATAACTATGGCTACACCTTC. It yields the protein CASSSTGTDNYGYTF.

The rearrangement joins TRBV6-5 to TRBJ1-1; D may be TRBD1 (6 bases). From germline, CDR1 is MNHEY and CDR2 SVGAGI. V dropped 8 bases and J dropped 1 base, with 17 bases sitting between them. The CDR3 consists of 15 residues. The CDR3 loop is CASRTHGGANTEAFF. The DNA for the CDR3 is TGTGCCAGCCGAACTCACGGGGGGGCGAACACTGAAGCTTTCTTT.

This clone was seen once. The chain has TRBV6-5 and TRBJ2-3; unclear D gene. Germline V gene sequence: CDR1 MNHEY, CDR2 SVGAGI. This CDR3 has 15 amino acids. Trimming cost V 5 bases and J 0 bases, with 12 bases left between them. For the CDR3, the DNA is TGTGCCAGCAGTCGGACGGTAACTAGCACAGATACGCAGTATTTT. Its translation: CASSRTVTSTDTQYF.

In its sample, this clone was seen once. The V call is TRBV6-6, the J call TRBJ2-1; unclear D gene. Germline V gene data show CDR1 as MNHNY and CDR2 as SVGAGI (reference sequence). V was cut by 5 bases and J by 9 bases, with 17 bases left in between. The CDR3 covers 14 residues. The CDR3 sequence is CASSPRALEGEQFF. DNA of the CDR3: TGTGCCAGCAGTCCCCGGGCCCTCGAAGGTGAGCAGTTCTTC.

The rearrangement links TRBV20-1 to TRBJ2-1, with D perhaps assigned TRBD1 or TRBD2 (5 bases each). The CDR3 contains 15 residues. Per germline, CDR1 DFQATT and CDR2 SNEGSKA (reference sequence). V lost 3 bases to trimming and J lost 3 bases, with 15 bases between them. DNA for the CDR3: TGCAGTGCTAGTGACAGCGGAGGCGTCTACAATGAGCAGTTCTTC. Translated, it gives CSASDSGGVYNEQFF.

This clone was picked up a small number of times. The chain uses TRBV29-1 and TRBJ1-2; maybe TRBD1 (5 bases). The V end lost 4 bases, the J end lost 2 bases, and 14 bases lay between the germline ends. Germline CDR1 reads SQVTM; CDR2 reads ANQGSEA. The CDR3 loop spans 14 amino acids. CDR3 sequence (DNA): TGCAGCGTTGGACCCGGGACCAAGAACTATGGCTACACCTTC. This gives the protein CSVGPGTKNYGYTF. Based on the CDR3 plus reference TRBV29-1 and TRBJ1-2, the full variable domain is SAVISQKPSRDICQRGTSLTIQCQVDSQVTMMFWYRQQPGQSLTLIATANQGSEATYESGFVIDKFPISRPNLTFSTLTVSNMSPEDSSIYLCSVGPGTKNYGYTFGSGTRLTVV.

CDR3 coding DNA: TGCGCCAGCAGCCCAGCTCAGGGGACCTACGAGCAGTACTTC. It translates to CASSPAQGTYEQYF. The V gene is TRBV5-1, the J gene TRBJ2-7; maybe TRBD1 (6 bases). CDR1 is SGHRS, CDR2 YFSETQ, per germline. This CDR3 is 14 amino acids long. V lost 4 bases and J lost 2, with 13 bases in between.

DNA for the CDR3: TGTGCCAGCAGCCAAGGATCCGGCTCTGGAAACACCATATATTTT. Its translation: CASSQGSGSGNTIYF. The chain is built from TRBV3-1 (or the pseudogene TRBV3-2) and TRBJ1-3; no reliable D call. CDR1 LGHDT and CDR2 YNNKEL come from the germline V gene (reference sequence). The CDR3 loop spans 15 amino acids. The V and J ends lost 1 base and 0 bases respectively, with 7 bases between them.

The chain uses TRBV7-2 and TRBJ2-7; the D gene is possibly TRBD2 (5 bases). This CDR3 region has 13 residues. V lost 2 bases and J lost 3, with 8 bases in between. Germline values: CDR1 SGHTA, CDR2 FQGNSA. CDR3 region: CASSLWENYEQYF. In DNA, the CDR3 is TGTGCCAGCAGCTTATGGGAGAACTACGAGCAGTACTTC.

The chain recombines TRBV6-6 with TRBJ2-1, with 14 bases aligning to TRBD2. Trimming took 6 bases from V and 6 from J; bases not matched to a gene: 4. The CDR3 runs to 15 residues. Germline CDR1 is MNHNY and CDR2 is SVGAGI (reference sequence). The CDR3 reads CASSLGLAGGNEQFF. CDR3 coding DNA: TGTGCCAGCAGCCTAGGACTAGCGGGGGGCAATGAGCAGTTCTTC.

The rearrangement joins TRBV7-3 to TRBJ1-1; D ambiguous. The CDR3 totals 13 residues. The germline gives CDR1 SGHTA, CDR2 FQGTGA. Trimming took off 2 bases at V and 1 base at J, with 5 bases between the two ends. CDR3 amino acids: CASSLSSNTEAFF. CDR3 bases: TGTGCCAGCAGCTTATCTTCGAACACTGAAGCTTTCTTT.